The 24 T cell receptor beta chains listed next were all sequenced from one sample in a study of T cells after yellow fever vaccination. In TCRdb, the 5' RACE reads were re-called with MiXCR into one record per CDR3 protein. The data show around 600,000 distinct CDR3 sequences, approximately 13% seen once. The sample here was PBMCs, taken on the day of the yellow fever booster vaccination. The source of these receptors is a man in his thirties or forties who received the YFV17D yellow fever vaccine.

The gene calls are TRBV12-3 or TRBV12-4 and TRBJ1-1; D is possibly TRBD1 (5 bases). This CDR3 is built from 14 residues. V lost 6 bases and J 5 bases, leaving 16 bases between the germline ends. Here the CDR3 reads CASSSLGPLTEAFF. The CDR3 nucleotides read TGTGCCAGCAGCTCCCTGGGGCCCCTTACTGAAGCTTTCTTT.

The genes are TRBV5-5 and TRBJ1-1; D is possibly TRBD1 (6 bases). Looked up from germline, CDR1 is SGHKS and CDR2 is YYEKEE (reference sequence). The CDR3 runs 14 residues. V lost 5 bases and J 1 base, leaving 12 bases between the germline ends. The CDR3 DNA is TGTGCCAGCAGTTCCGGGACATCGAACACTGAAGCTTTCTTT. This gives the protein CASSSGTSNTEAFF.

The rearrangement links TRBV29-1 to TRBJ2-1, with 8 bases matching TRBD1. Per the germline V gene, CDR1 is SQVTM and CDR2 is ANQGSEA. The CDR3 is 14 residues long. The ends lost 4 bases at V and 6 bases at J; junction bases unmatched: 8. The DNA for the CDR3 is TGCAGCGTTGCCAGGGGGCAGGATAGCAATGAGCAGTTCTTC. This translates into CSVARGQDSNEQFF.

The rearrangement uses TRBV28 and TRBJ2-7; maybe TRBD1 (5 bases). V dropped 6 bases and J dropped 2 bases, with 17 bases sitting between them. Per germline, CDR1 MDHEN and CDR2 SYDVKM. This CDR3 comprises 15 residues. The CDR3 sequence is CASRPAGKKTYEQYF. The CDR3 DNA is TGTGCCAGCAGGCCCGCAGGGAAAAAAACCTACGAGCAGTACTTC.

This clonotype showed up just a few times. The gene calls are TRBV12-3 or TRBV12-4 and TRBJ2-7; D uncertain. The CDR3 covers 12 residues. Trimming cost V 3 bases and J 5 bases, with 8 bases left between them. CDR3 sequence reads: CASSLASHEQYF. The CDR3 region has the DNA TGTGCCAGCAGTTTGGCGAGTCACGAGCAGTACTTC.

This clonotype was detected only a few times. The chain is built from TRBV5-1 and TRBJ2-1, with TRBD2 matching over 14 bases. V was pared by 5 bases and J by 9 bases, with 10 bases of the junction left unmatched. The CDR3 is made up of 16 amino acids. The V gene's germline CDR1 is SGHRS and CDR2 YFSETQ. This CDR3 is CASRYIPGLAGVEQFF. The CDR3 nucleotides read TGCGCCAGCAGATATATACCGGGACTAGCGGGAGTTGAGCAGTTCTTC.

This clonotype was picked up a small number of times. This rearrangement joins TRBV7-9 to TRBJ1-2; D not certain. CDR3 length: 13 residues. V lost 1 base and J lost 7, with 10 bases in between. CDR1 SEHNR and CDR2 FQNEAQ come from the germline V gene (reference sequence). CDR3 bases: TGTGCCAGCAGCTTAGGAGTGGCGCTTGGCTACACCTTC. Translating it yields CASSLGVALGYTF.

This clonotype was seen a handful of times. The chain uses TRBV10-3 and TRBJ1-5, with TRBD1 identical over 8 bases. J was trimmed by 12 bases and V by 2 bases; bases with no gene match: 9. There are 14 residues in the CDR3. Germline V lookup: CDR1 ENHRY, CDR2 SYGVKD. The CDR3 reads CAISEAPGGAYQHF. CDR3 nucleotides: TGTGCCATCAGTGAGGCCCCAGGGGGCGCGTACCAGCATTTT.

Ten or more counts support this clonotype. CDR3 bases: TGCAGTGCTAGTTCCCGGACAGGGTATAATCAGCCCCAGCATTTT. Its protein is CSASSRTGYNQPQHF. V and J are TRBV20-1 and TRBJ1-5; TRBD1 matches 8 bases. V shed 3 bases, J shed 4 bases, and the junction held 8 bases outside the gene matches. This CDR3 region has 15 residues. Germline V lookup: CDR1 DFQATT, CDR2 SNEGSKA (reference sequence).

CDR3 sequence (DNA): TGTGCCAGCAGCTTCCGGGACCCTCACACCGGGGAGCTGTTTTTT. It encodes CASSFRDPHTGELFF. The genes are TRBV7-8 and TRBJ2-2; tentatively, D is TRBD1 or TRBD2 (5 bases each). Trimming left V 3 bases short and J 3 bases short, with 11 bases between. This CDR3 is built from 15 residues. Per germline, CDR1 SGHVS and CDR2 FQNEAQ. Filled out from reference TRBV7-8 and TRBJ2-2, the complete variable domain reads GAGVSQSPRYKVAKRGQDVALRCDPISGHVSLFWYQQALGQGPEFLTYFQNEAQLDKSGLPSDRFFAERPEGSVSTLKIQRTQQEDSAVYLCASSFRDPHTGELFFGEGSRLTVL.

This clonotype has a handful of counts. The V call is TRBV27, the J call TRBJ2-2, with D tentatively TRBD2 (5 bases). CDR1 and CDR2 (germline): MNHEY, SMNVEV (reference sequence). V shed 2 bases and J shed 9 bases, with 10 bases lying between them. The CDR3 has 13 amino acids. The CDR3 bases are TGTGCCAGCAGTTTAGTATGGGAGAGGGAGCTGTTTTTT. It encodes CASSLVWERELFF.

This clonotype was detected only a few times. The V gene is TRBV7-2, the J gene TRBJ2-5, with D tentatively TRBD2 (5 bases). This CDR3 spans 15 amino acids. Trimming stripped 1 base from V and 2 bases from J, with 11 bases between. The germline V gene encodes CDR1 SGHTA and CDR2 FQGNSA. The CDR3 here is CASSLVRGGQETQYF. CDR3 nucleotide sequence: TGTGCCAGCAGCTTAGTTCGCGGCGGGCAAGAGACCCAGTACTTC.

The chain is built from TRBV7-3 and TRBJ2-2, with TRBD2 matching over 16 bases. The junction had 5 bases not matched to a gene; V was cut back by 4 bases and J by 0 bases. The CDR3 sequence is 19 residues long. Germline CDR1 and CDR2: SGHTA and FQGTGA. CDR3 in amino acids: CASSSGLAGGRANTGELFF. CDR3 sequence (DNA): TGTGCCAGCAGCTCGGGACTAGCGGGAGGGCGCGCGAACACCGGGGAGCTGTTTTTT. The complete variable domain, with remaining parts taken from reference TRBV7-3 and TRBJ2-2, reads GAGVSQTPSNKVTEKGKYVELRCDPISGHTALYWYRQSLGQGPEFLIYFQGTGAADDSGLPNDRFFAVRPEGSVSTLKIQRTERGDSAVYLCASSSGLAGGRANTGELFFGEGSRLTVL.

The chain couples TRBV28 to TRBJ2-7; D is unclear. V lost 6 bases to trimming and J lost 2 bases, with 5 bases between them. In germline, CDR1 is MDHEN, CDR2 SYDVKM. This CDR3 spans 11 amino acids. CDR3 region: CASRSPYEQYF. CDR3 bases: TGTGCCAGCAGGAGCCCCTACGAGCAGTACTTC.

A remark on this clonotype: A read error may account for a junction end that differs from germline. The chain joins TRBV7-6 to TRBJ2-3; D possibly corresponds to TRBD2 (5 bases). The germline V gene has CDR1 SGHVS and CDR2 FNYEAQ. The CDR3 has 14 residues. The CDR3, as DNA: TGTGCCAGCAGCCTAGCCCCACCTACAGATACGCAGTATTTT. Its translation is CASSLAPPTDTQYF. The whole variable domain, remainder taken from reference TRBV7-6 and TRBJ2-3, is GAGVSQSPRYKVTKRGQDVALRCDPISGHVSLYWYRQALGQGPEFLTYFNYEAQQDKSGLPNDRFSAERPEGSISTLTIQRTEQRDSAMYRCASSLAPPTDTQYFGPGTRLTVL.

The chain joins TRBV24-1 to TRBJ2-1; no definite D call. Between the trimmed V and J ends, which lost 6 bases and 3 bases, there was a span of 11 bases. The germline V gene has CDR1 KGHDR and CDR2 SFDVKD. The CDR3 extends over 14 amino acids. The CDR3 reads CATSSRAFYNEQFF. CDR3 DNA: TGTGCCACCAGTTCCCGGGCCTTCTACAATGAGCAGTTCTTC.

V usage is TRBV5-6 and J usage is TRBJ2-6; TRBD1 is a possible D gene (6 bases). From germline, CDR1 is SGHDT and CDR2 YYEEEE. CDR3 length equals 17 residues. V was clipped by 0 bases and J by 4 bases, with 14 bases between them. CDR3 residues: CASSLALQGTGANVLTF. CDR3 sequence (DNA): TGTGCCAGCAGCTTGGCCCTACAGGGCACCGGGGCCAACGTCCTGACTTTC. The variable domain in full, with the rest retrieved from reference TRBV5-6 and TRBJ2-6, is DAGVTQSPTHLIKTRGQQVTLRCSPKSGHDTVSWYQQALGQGPQFIFQYYEEEERQRGNFPDRFSGHQFPNYSSELNVNALLLGDSALYLCASSLALQGTGANVLTFGAGSRLTVL.

This clonotype was recorded at least ten times. The chain uses TRBV20-1 and TRBJ2-1; D may be TRBD2 (6 bases). Germline assignment: CDR1 DFQATT and CDR2 SNEGSKA (reference sequence). This CDR3 comprises 13 residues. Deletions cut 4 bases from V and 4 bases from J, with 11 bases between. CDR3: CSATISGYNEQFF. CDR3 coding DNA: TGCAGTGCTACGATTAGCGGTTACAATGAGCAGTTCTTC.

The chain carries TRBV6-1 and TRBJ2-2; D is unclear. V was trimmed by 6 bases and J by 0 bases, leaving 14 bases between them. CDR3 size: 16 residues. Per the germline V gene, CDR1 is MNHNS and CDR2 is SASEGT. CDR3 DNA: TGTGCCAGCAGGGGGAATGGGTACACGAACACCGGGGAGCTGTTTTTT. It translates to CASRGNGYTNTGELFF.

The J gene is TRBJ2-1, the V gene TRBV4-3, with 7 bases lining up with TRBD2. The CDR3 extends over 15 amino acids. Germline-derived CDR1 and CDR2 are LGHNA and YSLEER. The ends lost 0 bases at V and 8 bases at J; junction bases unmatched: 7. The CDR3 loop is CASSQDRLAIYEQFF. The CDR3 nucleotides read TGCGCCAGCAGCCAAGATCGACTAGCTATCTATGAGCAGTTCTTC.

This clonotype was recorded a few times. The gene calls are TRBV12-3 or TRBV12-4 and TRBJ2-1; TRBD1 matches at 11 bases. V lost 3 bases and J lost 6; bases outside the gene matches: 7. This CDR3 spans 16 amino acids. CDR3: CASSLGGTGGVNEQFF. CDR3 coding DNA: TGTGCCAGCAGTTTGGGGGGGACAGGGGGTGTCAATGAGCAGTTCTTC.

This clonotype was recorded at least ten times. The rearrangement uses TRBV7-2 and TRBJ2-1; D not resolved. Germline-derived CDR1 and CDR2 are SGHTA and FQGNSA. This CDR3 is 15 amino acids long. V was clipped by 1 base and J by 0 bases, with 7 bases between them. The DNA for the CDR3 is TGTGCCAGCAGCTTAGGGGGTGCCTCCTACAATGAGCAGTTCTTC. This gives the protein CASSLGGASYNEQFF.

This clonotype has only a few counts. This chain uses TRBV5-6 with TRBJ2-7; 7 nucleotides line up with TRBD1. CDR3 length equals 15 residues. The germline V gene encodes CDR1 SGHDT and CDR2 YYEEEE. Losses at the gene ends were 3 bases for V and 6 bases for J; bases not matched to a gene: 12. For the CDR3, the DNA is TGTGCCAGCAGCTACCCCGGGACAGCCCCCCGCGAGCAGTACTTC. It yields the protein CASSYPGTAPREQYF.

The sample holds a few counts of this clonotype. In DNA form, the CDR3 reads TGTGCCAGCAGCGTTGGGACAGGGGTCGGGGAGCTGTTTTTT. It encodes CASSVGTGVGELFF. This chain connects TRBV9 to TRBJ2-2; 10 nucleotides match TRBD1. V lost 2 bases, J lost 7 bases, and 2 bases stayed unmatched. CDR1 is SGDLS and CDR2 is YYNGEE in the germline V gene. This CDR3 comprises 14 residues. Based on the CDR3 plus reference TRBV9 and TRBJ2-2, the full variable domain is DSGVTQTPKHLITATGQRVTLRCSPRSGDLSVYWYQQSLDQGLQFLIQYYNGEERAKGNILERFSAQQFPDLHSELNLSSLELGDSALYFCASSVGTGVGELFFGEGSRLTVL.